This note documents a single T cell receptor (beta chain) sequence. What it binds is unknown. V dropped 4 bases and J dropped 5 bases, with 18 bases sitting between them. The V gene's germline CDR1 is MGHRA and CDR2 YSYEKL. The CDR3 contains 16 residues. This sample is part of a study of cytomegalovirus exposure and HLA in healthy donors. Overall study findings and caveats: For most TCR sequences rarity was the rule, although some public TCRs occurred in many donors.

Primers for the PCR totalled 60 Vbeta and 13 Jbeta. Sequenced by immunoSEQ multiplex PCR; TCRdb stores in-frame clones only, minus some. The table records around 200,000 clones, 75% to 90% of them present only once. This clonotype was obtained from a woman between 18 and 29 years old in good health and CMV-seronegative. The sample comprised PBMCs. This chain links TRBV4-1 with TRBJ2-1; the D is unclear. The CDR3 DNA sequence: TGCGCCAGCAGCCCGTATTTGGTCGTACTGGACAATGAGCAGTTCTTC. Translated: CASSPYLVVLDNEQFF.